This T cell receptor beta chain was obtained from a study of T cell responses to AZD1222 COVID-19 vaccine. The length of the CDR3 is 16 residues. Germline values: CDR1 MDHEN, CDR2 SYDVKM. The ends were cut back, 5 bases at V and 6 bases at J, with 22 bases in the middle. Only in-frame clones appear in the TCRdb table, and some are missing; sequencing was by immunoSEQ multiplex PCR. The data show fewer than 200,000 clones, approximately 90% seen once. Concerning this clone: As yet, its antigen is unknown.

Regarding the study as a whole: After two AZD1222 doses, spike-specific TCR breadth and depth rose versus day 0.

The sequence came from an adult in good health. The sequencing used peripheral blood, collected on day 0 of AZD1222 vaccination. The chain joins TRBV28 to TRBJ1-2; D not resolved. The CDR3 DNA sequence: TGTGCCAGCAGTCCAGGCCGAGAGGTTATTGGCGATGGCTACACCTTC. Protein: CASSPGREVIGDGYTF.